These 25 T cell receptor beta chains originate from one sample sequenced in a study of T cell changes during pregnancy in multiple sclerosis. Only in-frame clones appear in the TCRdb table, and some are missing; sequencing was by immunoSEQ multiplex PCR. The table records under 50,000 clones, about 88% of them present only once. This specimen was CD4+ T cells from peripheral blood mononuclear cells, taken after pregnancy. The receptors here all came from a female donor with multiple sclerosis, enrolled in a pregnancy study.

The V call is TRBV5-1, the J call TRBJ2-3; 8 bases line up with TRBD1. This CDR3 has 15 residues. With 0 bases clipped from V and 3 bases from J, the junction kept 3 bases outside the gene matches. Germline values: CDR1 SGHRS, CDR2 YFSETQ. The DNA of the CDR3 is TGCGCCAGCAGCTTGGTTGGGACAGGTACAGATACGCAGTATTTT. It yields the protein CASSLVGTGTDTQYF.

The rearrangement joins TRBV6-5 to TRBJ1-5; no definite D call. Trimming removed 8 bases from V and 0 bases from J, with 5 bases in between. In germline, CDR1 is MNHEY, CDR2 SVGAGI. This CDR3 has 12 amino acids. The CDR3 sequence: CASGDSNQPQHF. The CDR3 coding sequence is TGTGCCAGCGGAGATAGCAATCAGCCCCAGCATTTT.

The chain uses TRBV2 and TRBJ2-3; D is perhaps TRBD1 (6 bases). CDR3 length: 18 amino acids. Trimming pared 5 bases from V and 2 bases from J, leaving 23 bases between. CDR1 SNHLY and CDR2 FYNNEI come from the germline V gene. The DNA of the CDR3 is TGTGCCAGCAGTCCTTACCAACAGGGAACCGGGGACACAGATACGCAGTATTTT. It is translated as CASSPYQQGTGDTDTQYF.

The V and J genes are TRBV6-5 and TRBJ2-7, with 10 bases aligning to TRBD2. The CDR3 consists of 15 residues. J gave up 2 bases and V 5 bases, and 6 bases lay outside the gene matches. The germline gives CDR1 MNHEY, CDR2 SVGAGI. The CDR3 reads CASSGGTSAAYEQYF. DNA for the CDR3: TGTGCCAGCAGTGGGGGGACTAGCGCCGCCTACGAGCAGTACTTC.

This clone qualifies as medium-sized. This chain connects TRBV9 to TRBJ2-7; D possibly corresponds to TRBD2 (6 bases). The germline V and J ends were trimmed by 4 bases and 2 bases, with 13 bases remaining between them. CDR1 is SGDLS, CDR2 YYNGEE, per germline. The CDR3 is 14 amino acids. The CDR3 DNA reads TGTGCCAGCAGCCCCGGGGAGGAACCCTACGAGCAGTACTTC. This gives the protein CASSPGEEPYEQYF.

The CDR3 region is CASSHPGLFNNEQFF. In DNA, the CDR3 is TGCGCCAGCAGCCACCCGGGACTATTCAACAATGAGCAGTTCTTC. The chain joins TRBV4-1 to TRBJ2-1, with 7 bases that match TRBD2. From germline, CDR1 is MGHRA and CDR2 YSYEKL. The CDR3 is made up of 15 amino acids. With 3 bases clipped from V and 5 bases from J, the junction kept 7 bases outside the gene matches.

The V gene is TRBV7-3, the J gene TRBJ2-1, with a possible D match to TRBD2 (5 bases). Germline loops: CDR1 SGHTA, CDR2 FQGTGA. CDR3 length equals 18 residues. Trimming shortened V by 0 bases and J by 0 bases, and 15 bases separated the two germline ends. CDR3 DNA: TGTGCCAGCAGCTTAACGTTACCGGGGTCTAGCTCCTACAATGAGCAGTTCTTC. Translation gives CASSLTLPGSSSYNEQFF.

The CDR3 reads CASSPGQGITEAFF. CDR3 nucleotide sequence: TGTGCCAGCAGCCCCGGACAGGGGATCACTGAAGCTTTCTTT. The V and J genes are TRBV7-9 and TRBJ1-1, with TRBD1 identical over 9 bases. The CDR3 spans 14 residues. J lost 4 bases, V lost 5 bases, and 5 bases had no gene match. Germline V gene lookup returns CDR1 SEHNR and CDR2 FQNEAQ (reference sequence). Combining the CDR3 with reference TRBV7-9 and TRBJ1-1 gives the whole variable domain DTGVSQNPRHKITKRGQNVTFRCDPISEHNRLYWYRQTLGQGPEFLTYFQNEAQLEKSRLLSDRFSAERPKGSFSTLEIQRTEQGDSAMYLCASSPGQGITEAFFGQGTRLTVV.

The chain carries TRBV4-2 and TRBJ2-3; weak D call: TRBD2 (6 bases). V was cut by 3 bases and J by 3 bases, with 13 bases left in between. The germline gives CDR1 LGHNA, CDR2 YNFKEQ. The CDR3 has 15 amino acids. This CDR3 is CASSQEGVPTDTQYF. CDR3 bases: TGTGCCAGCAGCCAGGAGGGTGTCCCTACAGATACGCAGTATTTT.

The chain combines TRBV12-2 with TRBJ2-7; no DNA check was done on the table's D call, TRBD1. TRBV12-2 is a pseudogene. The CDR3 totals 14 residues. CDR3 protein: CASRLDAGVYEQYF. In DNA form, the CDR3 reads TGTGCAAGTCGCTTAGACGCAGGGGTCTACGAGCAGTACTTC.

This chain uses TRBV5-4 with TRBJ2-5; 10 nucleotides match TRBD1. The closer fit of TRBJ2-7 to the DNA end suggests the J call may be wrong. This CDR3 comprises 14 residues. From germline, CDR1 is SGHNT and CDR2 YYREEE (reference sequence). Here the CDR3 DNA reads TGTGCCAGCAGCCAGGACAGGGGGACCAACGAGCAGTACTTC. This encodes CASSQDRGTNEQYF.

The V call is TRBV5-1, the J call TRBJ2-5; 7 nucleotides align to TRBD2. The end of the DNA aligns better with TRBJ2-7, so the J call may be wrong. CDR1 and CDR2 (germline): SGHRS, YFSETQ. This CDR3 contains 14 residues. CDR3 DNA sequence: TGCGCCAGCATGGTGGGCGGGAGTGTCTACGAGCAGTACTTC. As protein: CASMVGGSVYEQYF.

In its sample, this clone was seen a few times. V gene TRBV5-4 combines with J gene TRBJ2-1; 12 bases agree with TRBD2. This CDR3 has 15 residues. Per germline, CDR1 SGHNT and CDR2 YYREEE (reference sequence). After removal of 0 bases from V and 8 bases from J, the junction contained 3 bases not matched to a gene. The CDR3: CASSLGLAGDDEQFF. For the CDR3, the DNA is TGTGCCAGCAGCTTGGGACTAGCGGGAGACGATGAGCAGTTCTTC.

The chain recombines TRBV27 with TRBJ1-4; D is possibly TRBD1 (6 bases). In germline, CDR1 is MNHEY, CDR2 SMNVEV (reference sequence). This CDR3 is built from 13 residues. V lost 8 bases, J lost 8 bases, and 15 bases lay in between. The CDR3 here is CASGRGAQEKLFF. The CDR3 DNA reads as TGTGCCAGCGGGCGGGGGGCGCAAGAAAAACTGTTTTTT.

This clone was found once. The chain has TRBV29-1 and TRBJ2-5; TRBD1 matches 8 bases. Germline CDR1 reads SQVTM; CDR2 reads ANQGSEA. The V gene end was trimmed by 7 bases and the J gene end by 5 bases; junction bases not matched to a gene: 12. This CDR3 is 14 amino acids long. The CDR3, as DNA: TGCAGCGCAAGTCCGGACAGGGTGCGTGAGACCCAGTACTTC. Encoded protein: CSASPDRVRETQYF.

With respect to this clone: The junction shows a germline mismatch at one end, possibly a read error. DNA of the CDR3: TGTGCTAGCAGCTTTCAGGACAACGGGGAGACCCAGTACTTC. This codes for CASSFQDNGETQYF. The chain links TRBV7-7 to TRBJ2-5, with TRBD1 as a possible D gene (5 bases). The CDR3 runs 14 residues. Germline loops: CDR1 SSHAT, CDR2 FNYEAQ (reference sequence).

This clone was observed a single time. The chain employs TRBV21-1 and TRBJ2-1; TRBD2 is the table's D call, not checked against the DNA. TRBV21-1 is an annotated pseudogene. This CDR3 is 14 amino acids long. CDR3 in DNA: TGTGCCAGGATACTAGCGAACAATTACAATGAGCAGTTCTTC. This gives the protein CARILANNYNEQFF.

The chain carries TRBV2 and TRBJ1-1, with D hard to call. Trimming pared 4 bases from V and 1 base from J, leaving 10 bases between. The CDR3 totals 14 residues. CDR1 and CDR2 from the germline V gene are SNHLY and FYNNEI. The CDR3 is CASSVTFGNTEAFF. CDR3 sequence (DNA): TGTGCCAGCAGTGTGACTTTCGGGAACACTGAAGCTTTCTTT.

This rearrangement joins TRBV6-5 to TRBJ2-1; maybe TRBD2 (6 bases). Trimming took 2 bases from V and 8 from J, leaving 16 bases between them. Germline assignment: CDR1 MNHEY and CDR2 SVGAGI. The CDR3 is made up of 15 amino acids. CDR3 sequence reads: CASSYGTGEAHEQFF. The DNA for the CDR3 is TGTGCCAGCAGTTACGGAACGGGAGAGGCCCATGAGCAGTTCTTC.

For the CDR3, the DNA is TGTGCCGGCACCCCGGACAGGCGTAACTATGGCTACACCTTC. Encoded protein: CAGTPDRRNYGYTF. V is TRBV7-2 and J is TRBJ1-2; 7 positions match TRBD1. J was trimmed by 1 base and V by 11 bases; bases with no gene match: 10. This CDR3 comprises 14 residues. The V gene's germline CDR1 is SGHTA and CDR2 FQGNSA.

The chain uses TRBV7-2 and TRBJ2-1; D is unclear. Trimming removed 2 bases at V and 0 bases at J, with 8 bases between. Germline CDR1 and CDR2: SGHTA and FQGNSA. The CDR3 loop spans 15 amino acids. The CDR3 loop reads CASSLTPSSYNEQFF. CDR3 DNA sequence: TGTGCCAGCAGCTTAACCCCCAGCTCCTACAATGAGCAGTTCTTC.

This clone was seen a few times. V is TRBV30 and J is TRBJ1-2, with D possibly TRBD1 on 6 matching bases. Per the germline V gene, CDR1 is GTSNPN and CDR2 is SVGIG (reference sequence). CDR3 length: 12 residues. V lost 5 bases and J lost 5, with 12 bases in between. The CDR3 loop is CAWLHRAYGYTF. The DNA of the CDR3 is TGTGCCTGGCTGCACAGGGCTTATGGCTACACCTTC.

For the CDR3, the DNA is TGTGCCAGCAGCGCCGACATTTACAATGAGCAGTTCTTC. Translated, it gives CASSADIYNEQFF. This chain uses TRBV5-5 with TRBJ2-1, with unresolved D. CDR3 length: 13 residues. Per the germline V gene, CDR1 is SGHKS and CDR2 is YYEKEE (reference sequence). V gave up 4 bases and J gave up 4 bases, with 9 bases separating them.

The chain couples TRBV28 to TRBJ2-7, with D uncertain. From germline, CDR1 is MDHEN and CDR2 SYDVKM. Trimming pared 5 bases from V and 3 bases from J, leaving 5 bases between. This CDR3 has 11 residues. CDR3 sequence: CASSLGYEQYF. Here the CDR3 DNA reads TGTGCCAGCAGTCTCGGCTACGAGCAGTACTTC.

This chain connects TRBV19 to TRBJ1-5; D is perhaps TRBD1 (5 bases). V lost 4 bases and J lost 6, with 10 bases in between. This CDR3 contains 13 residues. The V gene's germline CDR1 is LNHDA and CDR2 SQIVND (reference sequence). The chain's CDR3 is CASSTAGVQPQHF. Here the CDR3 DNA reads TGTGCCAGTAGTACGGCGGGGGTTCAGCCCCAGCATTTT. The full variable domain, completed using reference TRBV19 and TRBJ1-5, is DGGITQSPKYLFRKEGQNVTLSCEQNLNHDAMYWYRQDPGQGLRLIYYSQIVNDFQKGDIAEGYSVSREKKESFPLTVTSAQKNPTAFYLCASSTAGVQPQHFGDGTRLSIL.